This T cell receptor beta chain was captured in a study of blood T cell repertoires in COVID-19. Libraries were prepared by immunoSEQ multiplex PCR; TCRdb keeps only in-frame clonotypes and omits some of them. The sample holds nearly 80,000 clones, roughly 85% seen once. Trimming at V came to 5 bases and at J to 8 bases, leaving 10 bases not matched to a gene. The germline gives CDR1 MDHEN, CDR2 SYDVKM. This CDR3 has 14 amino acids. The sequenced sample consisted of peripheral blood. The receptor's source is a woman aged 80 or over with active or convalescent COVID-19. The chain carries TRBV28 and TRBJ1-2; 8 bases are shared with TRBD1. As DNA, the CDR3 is TGTGCCAGCAGTCCACGACAGGGGCGTTACGGCTACACCTTC. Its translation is CASSPRQGRYGYTF.